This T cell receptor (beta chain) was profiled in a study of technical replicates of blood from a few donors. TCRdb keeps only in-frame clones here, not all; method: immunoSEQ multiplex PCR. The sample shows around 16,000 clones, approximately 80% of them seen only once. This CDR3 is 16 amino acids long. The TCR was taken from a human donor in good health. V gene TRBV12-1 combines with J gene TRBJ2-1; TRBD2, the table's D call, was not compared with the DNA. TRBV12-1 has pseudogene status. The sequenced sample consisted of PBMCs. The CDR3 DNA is TGTGCCAGCAGCACAAAGACTAGCGGGACTCACAATGAGCAGTTCTTC. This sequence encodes CASSTKTSGTHNEQFF.